The 14 T cell receptor beta chains below were found in one sample sequenced in a study of cytomegalovirus exposure and HLA in healthy donors. Primers: 60 Vbeta forward and 13 Jbeta reverse. TCRdb's table, derived via immunoSEQ multiplex PCR, lists solely in-frame clones and lacks some. The table records about 160,000 clones, over 60% of them present only once. Sequencing was carried out using PBMCs. Receptor source: a female donor in good health and CMV-seronegative.

With respect to this clone: Additional DNA sequences in this sample encode the identical CDR3. CDR3 residues: CASRVTGTSGYEQYF. For the CDR3, the DNA is TGTGCCAGTAGGGTAACCGGGACTAGCGGCTACGAGCAGTACTTC. The chain uses TRBV7-8 and TRBJ2-7; 11 nucleotides line up with TRBD2. Trimming took 9 bases from V and 3 from J; bases not matched to a gene: 10. This CDR3 comprises 15 residues. In germline, CDR1 is SGHVS, CDR2 FQNEAQ.

This clone was picked up one time. The CDR3 region is CASALTAAADTQYF. CDR3 in DNA: TGTGCCAGCGCCCTCACCGCGGCGGCAGATACGCAGTATTTT. The V and J genes are TRBV7-3 and TRBJ2-3, with no clear D. Germline CDR1 reads SGHTA; CDR2 reads FQGTGA. This CDR3 is 14 amino acids long. V gave up 8 bases and J gave up 4 bases, with 16 bases separating them.

The gene calls are TRBV4-2 and TRBJ1-1, with D perhaps matching TRBD1 (6 bases). V lost 4 bases to trimming and J lost 0 bases, with 12 bases between them. This CDR3 is built from 15 residues. Germline V lookup: CDR1 LGHNA, CDR2 YNFKEQ. In DNA form, the CDR3 reads TGTGCCAGCAGCCCGGAGCGGACAGTGAACACTGAAGCTTTCTTT. Its translation is CASSPERTVNTEAFF.

The genes are TRBV28 and TRBJ2-3; possible D gene TRBD2, 7 bases. V lost 5 bases and J 3 bases, leaving 18 bases between the germline ends. The V gene's germline CDR1 is MDHEN and CDR2 SYDVKM. The CDR3 extends over 16 amino acids. The CDR3 reads CASSPKGGARTDTQYF. The DNA for the CDR3 is TGTGCCAGCAGTCCCAAGGGGGGGGCGAGGACAGATACGCAGTATTTT.

The table lists this clone with a count of one. The rearrangement links TRBV5-8 to TRBJ2-1, with TRBD1 as a possible D gene (6 bases). V lost 4 bases to trimming and J lost 2 bases, with 10 bases between them. The CDR3 spans 14 residues. Germline V gene lookup returns CDR1 SGHTS and CDR2 YDEGEE. This chain's CDR3 is CASSPGTPYNEQFF. The CDR3 DNA sequence: TGTGCCAGCAGCCCTGGGACACCCTACAATGAGCAGTTCTTC.

The chain is built from TRBV7-9 and TRBJ2-4, with TRBD1 matching 11 bases. Germline V gene data show CDR1 as SEHNR and CDR2 as FQNEAQ (reference sequence). After removal of 5 bases from V and 3 bases from J, the junction contained 6 bases not matched to a gene. This CDR3 comprises 16 residues. CDR3 protein: CASSPGTGGNKNIQYF. Here the CDR3 DNA reads TGTGCCAGCAGCCCGGGGACAGGGGGGAACAAAAACATTCAGTACTTC.

The J gene is TRBJ1-1, the V gene TRBV7-2; D is undetermined. Trimming stripped 5 bases from V and 4 bases from J, with 11 bases between. CDR1 is SGHTA and CDR2 is FQGNSA in the germline V gene. The CDR3 has 13 amino acids. This chain's CDR3 is CASSEPLSTEAFF. CDR3 bases: TGTGCCAGCAGCGAACCGTTGAGCACTGAAGCTTTCTTT.

This clone was counted between two and nine times. The V and J genes are TRBV18 and TRBJ1-5; TRBD1 aligns across 10 bases. Germline lookup yields CDR1 KGHSH and CDR2 LQKENI. V trimming: 5 bases; J trimming: 7 bases; junction bases outside the gene matches: 8. The CDR3 runs to 15 residues. CDR3 protein: CASSSRTGGDQPQHF. CDR3 bases: TGTGCCAGCTCATCCCGGACAGGGGGGGACCAGCCCCAGCATTTT.

In this sample, this clone turned up once. The J gene is TRBJ2-7, the V gene TRBV19; 9 bases map to TRBD2. Losses at the gene ends were 3 bases for V and 0 bases for J; bases not matched to a gene: 9. Germline CDR1 is LNHDA and CDR2 is SQIVND (reference sequence). The CDR3 totals 17 residues. The CDR3 reads CASSIAGGASVSYEQYF. CDR3 DNA sequence: TGTGCCAGTAGTATCGCGGGGGGGGCTTCCGTCTCCTACGAGCAGTACTTC.

The chain couples TRBV7-2 to TRBJ2-1, with D maybe TRBD1 (6 bases). The V and J ends lost 3 bases and 9 bases respectively, with 9 bases between them. Germline values: CDR1 SGHTA, CDR2 FQGNSA. The CDR3 totals 12 residues. DNA of the CDR3: TGTGCCAGCAGCTTCACAGGGAGTGAGCAGTTCTTC. Encoded protein: CASSFTGSEQFF.

The rearrangement uses TRBV27 and TRBJ2-7, with 9 nucleotides matching TRBD2. The CDR3 is 16 amino acids. Germline V gives CDR1 MNHEY, CDR2 SMNVEV (reference sequence). V dropped 4 bases and J dropped 1; count of bases not matched to a gene: 8. The DNA for the CDR3 is TGTGCCAGCAGTTGGGGGGGCGGGAGGGGTTCCTACGAGCAGTACTTC. Protein product: CASSWGGGRGSYEQYF.

The chain couples TRBV5-8 to TRBJ1-1; D may be TRBD1 (5 bases). The CDR3 loop spans 14 amino acids. The germline CDR1 and CDR2 sequences are SGHTS and YDEGEE. V was clipped by 0 bases and J by 5 bases, with 11 bases between them. In nucleotides, the CDR3 is TGTGCCAGCAGCTTGGCAGGGCTCGGGACTGAAGCTTTCTTT. Its protein is CASSLAGLGTEAFF.

This chain links TRBV7-3 with TRBJ1-1; 8 bases map to TRBD1. The CDR3 spans 14 residues. V lost 4 bases to trimming and J lost 1 base; unmatched junction nucleotides: 2. Germline assignment: CDR1 SGHTA and CDR2 FQGTGA. CDR3 bases: TGTGCCAGCAGCTATGGGACAGGGAACACTGAAGCTTTCTTT. This encodes CASSYGTGNTEAFF.

The chain recombines TRBV25-1 with TRBJ1-2, with D possibly being TRBD1 (5 bases). The V and J ends lost 5 bases and 11 bases respectively, with 18 bases between them. The germline V gene has CDR1 MGHDK and CDR2 SYGVNS. The length of the CDR3 is 13 residues. The CDR3 coding sequence is TGTGCCAGCAGTCCCCCGGGGGGGTACGGATACACCTTC. Residues: CASSPPGGYGYTF.